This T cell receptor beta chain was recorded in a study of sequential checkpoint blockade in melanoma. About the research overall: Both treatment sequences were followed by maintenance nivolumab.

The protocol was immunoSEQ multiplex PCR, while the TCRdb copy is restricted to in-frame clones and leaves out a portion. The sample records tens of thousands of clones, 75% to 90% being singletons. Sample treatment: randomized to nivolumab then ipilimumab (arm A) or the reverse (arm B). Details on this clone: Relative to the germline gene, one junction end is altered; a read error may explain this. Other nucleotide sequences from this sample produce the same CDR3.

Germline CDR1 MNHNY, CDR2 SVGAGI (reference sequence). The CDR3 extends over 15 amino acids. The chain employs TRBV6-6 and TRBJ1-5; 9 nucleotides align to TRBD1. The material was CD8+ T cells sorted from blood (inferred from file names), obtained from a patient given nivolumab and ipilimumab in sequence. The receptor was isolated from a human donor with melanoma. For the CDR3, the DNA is TGTGCTAGCAGTCTGGACAGGGGAAGGGATCAGCCCCAGCATTTT. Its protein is CASSLDRGRDQPQHF.